The 3 T cell receptor beta chains given below trace back to one sample, sequenced in a study of T cell responses to AZD1222 COVID-19 vaccine. Data came from immunoSEQ multiplex PCR; TCRdb stores just in-frame clones and leaves some out. Of 140,000 to 150,000 clones in the sample, over 90% are singletons; the top ten hold just over 5%. The material sequenced was peripheral blood, taken on day 0 of AZD1222 vaccination. The receptor set was obtained from an adult in good health.

The rearrangement links TRBV12-5 to TRBJ2-1; 8 nucleotides line up with TRBD2. The CDR3 consists of 18 residues. CDR1 is LGHNT and CDR2 is FRNRAP in the germline V gene. Unmatched junction bases numbered 7, after V lost 0 bases and J lost 0 bases. The CDR3 loop reads CASGLVSPSGHSYNEQFF. The CDR3 DNA reads as TGTGCTAGTGGTTTGGTAAGCCCTAGCGGGCACTCCTACAATGAGCAGTTCTTC.

V and J are TRBV30 and TRBJ1-2; D might be TRBD1 (6 bases). V was trimmed by 0 bases and J by 5 bases, leaving 16 bases between them. Germline loops: CDR1 GTSNPN, CDR2 SVGIG (reference sequence). This CDR3 has 15 amino acids. DNA of the CDR3: TGTGCCTGGAGTGTAGTTAGGCAGGGGAAATATGGCTACACCTTC. Protein product: CAWSVVRQGKYGYTF.

The CDR3 region is CASSGHENQPQHF. The CDR3, as DNA: TGTGCCAGCAGTGGACACGAGAATCAGCCCCAGCATTTT. This rearrangement joins TRBV12-3 or TRBV12-4 to TRBJ1-5; D might be TRBD1 (5 bases). The length of the CDR3 is 13 residues. The ends were cut back, 5 bases at V and 4 bases at J, with 9 bases in the middle.